This entry lists 2 T cell receptor beta chains sequenced from one sample in a study of shared clonotypes between healthy human individuals. Only in-frame clones appear in the TCRdb table, and some are missing; sequencing was by immunoSEQ multiplex PCR. The sample holds 180,000 or so clones; approximately 92% are singletons and the top ten take around 0.067%. Source material: naive CD4+ T cells sorted from blood. Subset meaning: CD45RA+ positively selected. Source of these receptors: a woman aged 25 to 39 in good health.

V gene TRBV7-8 combines with J gene TRBJ2-7, with D maybe TRBD2 (5 bases). CDR3 length: 14 amino acids. Per the germline V gene, CDR1 is SGHVS and CDR2 is FQNEAQ. Trimming shortened V by 3 bases and J by 2 bases, and 11 bases separated the two germline ends. The CDR3 sequence: CASSLRRLPYEQYF. The DNA for the CDR3 is TGTGCCAGCAGCTTGAGGAGACTACCCTACGAGCAGTACTTC.

The chain uses TRBV6-5 and TRBJ2-1, with unresolved D. The germline V gene encodes CDR1 MNHEY and CDR2 SVGAGI. The CDR3 is 14 residues long. V dropped 2 bases and J dropped 2 bases, with 7 bases sitting between them. For the CDR3, the DNA is TGTGCCAGCAGTTACGGGCAAACCTACAATGAGCAGTTCTTC. This gives the protein CASSYGQTYNEQFF.